The clone carrying this TCR beta chain was found many times. The sample originates from a study of regulatory T cells in long-lasting Graves disease. The V gene's germline CDR1 is MDHEN and CDR2 SYDVKM. The CDR3 runs to 14 residues. Trimming stripped 5 bases from V and 3 bases from J, with 14 bases between. The time point denotes: persistent/refractory GD, antithyroid drugs over 5 years with positive TRAb. TCR sequences were obtained from RNA taken from PBMCs. The TCR beta library used iRepertoire HTBI primers with Arm-PCR amplification of CDR3. One entry per CDR3 protein results from TCRdb running MiXCR on the multiplex PCR reads. The sample shows 350,000 to 450,000 distinct CDR3 sequences, 20% to 25% of them seen only once.

The sequence was collected from a woman aged 40 to 50 with Graves disease. The V and J genes are TRBV28 and TRBJ2-7, with D perhaps matching TRBD1 or TRBD2 (5 bases each). Sequenced material: peripheral blood mononuclear cells (PBMCs), taken when the disease was refractory, from a patient treated with antithyroid drugs. The CDR3 loop is CASSGSGAFYEQYF. The CDR3 DNA reads TGTGCCAGCAGTGGATCCGGGGCATTCTACGAGCAGTACTTC. The whole variable domain, filled in from reference TRBV28 and TRBJ2-7, reads DVKVTQSSRYLVKRTGEKVFLECVQDMDHENMFWYRQDPGLGLRLIYFSYDVKMKEKGDIPEGYSVSREKKERFSLILESASTNQTSMYLCASSGSGAFYEQYFGPGTRLTVT.